The 3 T cell receptor beta chains in this list originate from one sample, sequenced in a study of molecular identifiers for immune sequencing clone quantification. TCRdb independently ran MiXCR on the PCR reads; one entry per CDR3 protein. Altogether fewer than 9,000 distinct CDR3 sequences are present, around 31% being singletons, with the ten largest covering roughly 5.4%. The sample taken for sequencing was naive CD8+ T cells from blood, with Jurkat cell RNA spiked in. The subset here: FACS-sorted CD8+CD4-CCR7+CD45RA+ naive T cells. These receptors came from a human donor in good health. Some libraries in this study had Jurkat cell RNA spiked in.

The sample holds a few counts of this clonotype. This chain connects TRBV9 to TRBJ1-5, with D unresolved. Germline V gene lookup returns CDR1 SGDLS and CDR2 YYNGEE. The CDR3 runs to 13 residues. V was clipped by 4 bases and J by 2 bases, with 7 bases between them. The CDR3 spells CASSSEGNQPQHF. The CDR3 nucleotides read TGTGCCAGCAGCTCCGAGGGCAATCAGCCCCAGCATTTT.

The V gene is TRBV7-8, the J gene TRBJ2-2; no definite D call. There are 14 residues in the CDR3. The germline gives CDR1 SGHVS, CDR2 FQNEAQ. Trimming cost V 1 base and J 7 bases, with 10 bases left between them. For the CDR3, the DNA is TGTGCCAGCAGCTTAGTGGGGTCGGGCGGGGAGCTGTTTTTT. It specifies CASSLVGSGGELFF.

This clonotype has more than one count but fewer than ten. The germline gene is not matched at one end of the junction; a read error may be the cause. This chain links TRBV7-7 with TRBJ2-3, with 9 bases identical to TRBD2. Germline V gene lookup returns CDR1 SSHAT and CDR2 FNYEAQ (reference sequence). This CDR3 region has 13 residues. CDR3 residues: CASSPKTSGTQYF. CDR3 DNA sequence: TGTGCTAGCAGCCCGAAGACTAGCGGAACGCAGTATTTT.